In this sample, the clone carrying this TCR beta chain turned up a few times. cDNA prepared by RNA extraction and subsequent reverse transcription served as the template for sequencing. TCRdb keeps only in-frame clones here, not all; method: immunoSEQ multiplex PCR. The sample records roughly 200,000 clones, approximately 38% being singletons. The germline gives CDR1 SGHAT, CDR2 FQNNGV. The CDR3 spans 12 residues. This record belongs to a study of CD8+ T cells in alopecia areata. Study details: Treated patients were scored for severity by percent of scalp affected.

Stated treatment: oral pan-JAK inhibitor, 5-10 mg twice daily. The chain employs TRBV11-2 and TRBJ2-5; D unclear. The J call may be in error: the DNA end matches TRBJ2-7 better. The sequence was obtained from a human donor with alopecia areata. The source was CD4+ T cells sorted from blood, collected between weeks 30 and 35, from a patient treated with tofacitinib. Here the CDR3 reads CASSKDPHEQYF. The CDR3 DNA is TGTGCCAGCAGTAAAGACCCCCACGAGCAGTACTTC.